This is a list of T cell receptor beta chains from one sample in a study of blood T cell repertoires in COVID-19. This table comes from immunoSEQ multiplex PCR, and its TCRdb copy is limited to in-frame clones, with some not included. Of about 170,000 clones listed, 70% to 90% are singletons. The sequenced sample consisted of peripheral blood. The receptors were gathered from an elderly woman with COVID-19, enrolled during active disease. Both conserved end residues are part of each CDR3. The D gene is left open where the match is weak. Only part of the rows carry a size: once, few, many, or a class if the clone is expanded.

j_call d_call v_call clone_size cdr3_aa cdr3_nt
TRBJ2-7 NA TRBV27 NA CASSTWTRGYEQYF TGTGCCAGCAGCACATGGACAAGGGGCTACGAGCAGTACTTC
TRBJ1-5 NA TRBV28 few CASSLFRQVTNQPQHF TGTGCCAGCAGTTTGTTTAGACAGGTTACCAATCAGCCCCAGCATTTT
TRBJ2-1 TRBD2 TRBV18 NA CASSPRTSDSYNEQFF TGTGCCAGCTCACCCCGGACTAGCGACTCCTACAATGAGCAGTTCTTC
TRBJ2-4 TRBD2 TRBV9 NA CASSETSGTGKNIQYF TGTGCCAGCAGCGAGACTAGCGGGACAGGCAAAAACATTCAGTACTTC
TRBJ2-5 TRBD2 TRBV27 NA CASSEAGETQYF TGTGCCAGCAGCGAAGCGGGGGAGACCCAGTACTTC
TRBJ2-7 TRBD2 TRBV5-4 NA CASSPTSGAYEQYF TGTGCCAGCAGCCCGACTAGCGGGGCCTACGAGCAGTACTTC
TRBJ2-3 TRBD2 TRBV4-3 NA CASSQGLAGGQGDTQYF TGCGCCAGCAGCCAGGGACTAGCGGGGGGGCAGGGAGATACGCAGTATTTT
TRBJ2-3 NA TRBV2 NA CASSPLTRSTDTQYF TGTGCCAGCAGCCCTTTGACTAGAAGCACAGATACGCAGTATTTT
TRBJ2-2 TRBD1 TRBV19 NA CASKTGSGTGELFF TGTGCCAGTAAGACAGGGTCGGGCACCGGGGAGCTGTTTTTT
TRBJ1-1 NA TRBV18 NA CASSSTGGGTEAFF TGTGCCAGCTCTTCAACTGGGGGGGGCACTGAAGCTTTCTTT
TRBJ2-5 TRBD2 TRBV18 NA CASSPKRGGGETQYF TGTGCCAGCTCACCAAAGCGGGGGGGCGGAGAGACCCAGTACTTC
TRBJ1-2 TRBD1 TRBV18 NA CASSPMTGTGFGYTF TGTGCCAGCTCACCAATGACCGGGACAGGGTTTGGCTACACCTTC
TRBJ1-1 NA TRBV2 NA CAITGLSNTEAFF TGTGCAATCACGGGACTTTCGAACACTGAAGCTTTCTTT
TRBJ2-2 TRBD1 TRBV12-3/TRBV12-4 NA CASRSQGGELFF TGTGCCAGCAGGTCACAGGGGGGGGAGCTGTTTTTT
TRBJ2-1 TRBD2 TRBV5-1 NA CASSLTGTSVYNEQFF TGCGCCAGCAGCTTAACCGGGACTAGCGTCTACAATGAGCAGTTCTTC
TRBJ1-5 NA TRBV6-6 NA CASRGGRQPQHF TGTGCCAGCAGGGGGGGACGCCAACCCCAGCATTTT
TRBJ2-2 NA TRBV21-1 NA CASSIPHRDKDLTGELFF TGTGCCAGCAGCATTCCACACCGGGACAAAGACCTCACCGGGGAGCTGTTTTTT
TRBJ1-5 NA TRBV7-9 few CASSAVGAGYQPQHF TGTGCCAGCAGCGCCGTGGGGGCAGGGTATCAGCCCCAGCATTTT
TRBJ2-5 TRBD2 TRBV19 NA CASSIVGSGGIQETQYF TGTGCCAGTAGTATAGTTGGTAGCGGGGGAATCCAAGAGACCCAGTACTTC
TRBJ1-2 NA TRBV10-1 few CASSEGQSYGYTF TGCGCCAGCAGTGAGGGACAGTCCTATGGCTACACCTTC
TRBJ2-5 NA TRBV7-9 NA CASSPNQGIQETQYF TGTGCCAGCAGCCCTAACCAGGGGATCCAAGAGACCCAGTACTTC
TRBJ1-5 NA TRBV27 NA CASSFSNDRRQPQHF TGTGCCAGCAGTTTCTCTAACGACAGGCGTCAGCCCCAGCATTTT
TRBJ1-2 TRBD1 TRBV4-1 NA CASSQRGQERYGYTF TGCGCCAGCAGCCAGCGGGGACAGGAGCGCTATGGCTACACCTTC
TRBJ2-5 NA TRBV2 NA CASTGSTQETQYF TGTGCCAGCACGGGATCAACCCAAGAGACCCAGTACTTC
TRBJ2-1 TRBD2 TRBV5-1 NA CASSSISGSSYNEQFF TGCGCCAGCAGCTCTATCAGCGGGAGCAGCTACAATGAGCAGTTCTTC
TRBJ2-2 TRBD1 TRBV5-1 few CASSLRTGVPGELFF TGCGCCAGCAGCTTGAGGACAGGGGTCCCCGGGGAGCTGTTTTTT
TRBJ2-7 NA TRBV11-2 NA CASSPGDWAYEQYF TGTGCCAGCAGCCCGGGGGATTGGGCCTACGAGCAGTACTTC
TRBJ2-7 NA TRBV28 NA CASSLPVTGEQYF TGTGCCAGCAGTTTACCCGTTACCGGCGAGCAGTACTTC
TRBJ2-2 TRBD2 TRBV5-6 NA CASSFIERGNTGELFF TGTGCCAGCAGCTTCATAGAGCGGGGGAACACCGGGGAGCTGTTTTTT
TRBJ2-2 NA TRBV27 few CASSLSEGHGELFF TGTGCCAGCAGTTTATCGGAGGGGCACGGGGAGCTGTTTTTT
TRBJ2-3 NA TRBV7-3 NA CASSPSPGDSTDTQYF TGTGCCAGCAGCCCATCCCCGGGGGATAGCACAGATACGCAGTATTTT
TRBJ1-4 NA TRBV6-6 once CASSRRPPGETNEKLFF TGTGCCAGCAGTCGACGCCCCCCGGGGGAAACTAATGAAAAACTGTTTTTT
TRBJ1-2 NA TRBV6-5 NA CASAQGEAYGYTF TGTGCCAGCGCCCAGGGCGAGGCATATGGCTACACCTTC
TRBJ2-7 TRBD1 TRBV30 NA CAGGQGYEQYF TGTGCCGGAGGACAGGGCTACGAGCAGTACTTC
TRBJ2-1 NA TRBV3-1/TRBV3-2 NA CASSQRRRFNEQFF TGTGCCAGCAGCCAAAGGAGGAGATTTAATGAGCAGTTCTTC
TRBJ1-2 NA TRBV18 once CASSPFQGTIRGYTF TGTGCCAGCTCACCCTTCCAGGGGACGATTCGTGGCTACACCTTC
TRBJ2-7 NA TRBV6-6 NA CASSYSGDTYEQYF TGTGCCAGCAGTTACTCCGGAGATACCTACGAGCAGTACTTC
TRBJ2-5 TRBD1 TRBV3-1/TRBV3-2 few CASSRQGTGETQYF TGTGCCAGCAGCCGACAGGGAACAGGAGAGACCCAGTACTTC
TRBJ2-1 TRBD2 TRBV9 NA CASSPRGGLAGEGEQFF TGTGCCAGCAGCCCGAGAGGAGGACTAGCGGGAGAGGGTGAGCAGTTCTTC
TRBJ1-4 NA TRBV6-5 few CASSYSSVAPNEKLFF TGTGCCAGCAGTTACTCGAGTGTAGCCCCTAATGAAAAACTGTTTTTT
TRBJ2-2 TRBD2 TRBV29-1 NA CSVGGRVDTGELFF TGCAGCGTTGGCGGGAGGGTGGACACCGGGGAGCTGTTTTTT
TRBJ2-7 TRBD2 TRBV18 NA CASSSVSGGQGSEQYF TGTGCCAGCTCATCGGTTAGCGGGGGCCAGGGGAGCGAGCAGTACTTC
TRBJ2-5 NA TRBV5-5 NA CASSPREQETQYF TGTGCCAGCAGCCCGAGGGAACAAGAGACCCAGTACTTC
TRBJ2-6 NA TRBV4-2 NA CASSRDWSGANVLTF TGTGCCAGCAGCCGCGACTGGTCTGGGGCCAACGTCCTGACTTTC
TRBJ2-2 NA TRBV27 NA CASSLLATNTGELFF TGTGCCAGCAGTTTACTAGCGACGAACACCGGGGAGCTGTTTTTT
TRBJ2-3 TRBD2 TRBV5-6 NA CASSNLAGATDTQYF TGTGCCAGCAGCAACTTAGCGGGGGCCACAGATACGCAGTATTTT
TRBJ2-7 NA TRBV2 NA CASSFSSYEQYF TGTGCCAGCAGCTTTAGCTCCTACGAGCAGTACTTC
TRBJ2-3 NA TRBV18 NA CASSPPSDTQYF TGTGCCAGCTCACCACCTTCGGATACGCAGTATTTT
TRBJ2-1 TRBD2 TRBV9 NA CASSAGASGSGEQFF TGTGCCAGCAGCGCGGGGGCTAGCGGGAGCGGAGAGCAGTTCTTC
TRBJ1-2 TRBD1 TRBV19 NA CASSITSRQGNYGYTF TGTGCCAGTAGTATTACTTCCCGACAGGGTAATTATGGCTACACCTTC
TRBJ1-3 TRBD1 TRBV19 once CASSNRGLGSSGNTIYF TGTGCCAGTAGTAACAGGGGATTGGGGAGCTCTGGAAACACCATATATTTT
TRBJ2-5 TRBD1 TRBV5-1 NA CASSSVTGGETQYF TGCGCCAGCAGCTCTGTAACAGGGGGAGAGACCCAGTACTTC
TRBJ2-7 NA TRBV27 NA CASSFSRRQYF TGTGCCAGCAGTTTTTCTCGGAGGCAGTACTTC